Listed below are T cell receptor beta chains from one sample, sequenced in a study of identical twins. TCRdb fed the 5' RACE reads into MiXCR, producing one record per CDR3 protein. The table lists fewer than 800,000 distinct CDR3 sequences, about 7.6% of them singletons. These data also formed part of another study, on yellow fever vaccine responses in identical twins.

The sample comprised PBMCs. These receptors all come from a woman aged 18-29 years in good health. The conserved cysteine and the conserved F or W are not part of the CDR3 here. The order of the fields is CDR3 length, J gene, V gene, CDR3 protein.

>13|TRBJ2-7|TRBV7-2
ASSLSGSSSYEQY
>10|TRBJ1-2|TRBV6-5
ASSTPNYGYT
>13|TRBJ1-1|TRBV7-8
ASSTGQGSHTEAF
>13|TRBJ2-1|TRBV7-8
ASSVRQGAVNEQF
>12|TRBJ2-1|TRBV2
AIQTGGNPGEQF
>12|TRBJ2-5|TRBV3-1
ASTAGIKGETQY
>12|TRBJ2-1|TRBV7-8
ASSPPLATYEQF
>14|TRBJ2-7|TRBV4-2
ASSQDWGASAYEQY
>14|TRBJ2-1|TRBV3-1
ASSGQSGGSYNEQF
>14|TRBJ1-2|TRBV5-1
ASSSLPGQRNYGYT
>17|TRBJ2-7|TRBV24-1
ATSDFRWWERRVSYEQY
>12|TRBJ1-1|TRBV29-1
SVYYREGNTEAF
>11|TRBJ2-7|TRBV7-3
ASSLTPLYEQY
>12|TRBJ1-5|TRBV19
ASQTGDRDQPQH
>17|TRBJ2-3|TRBV3-1
ASSQVQSVAALRTDTQY
>12|TRBJ1-6|TRBV5-6
ASSLEGHNSPLH
>13|TRBJ2-3|TRBV28
ATTPGSSSTDTQY